This TCR beta chain emerged from a study of T cells in localized non-small cell lung cancer. Sequenced by immunoSEQ multiplex PCR; TCRdb stores in-frame clones only, minus some. The sample carries 70,000 to 95,000 clones, about nine tenths recorded once. CDR1 and CDR2 from the germline V gene are MGHRA and YSYEKL. After removal of 1 base from V and 0 bases from J, the junction contained 13 bases not matched to a gene. There are 21 residues in the CDR3. This sample comprised PBMCs, obtained before any cancer treatment. The origin of this receptor is a woman aged 40-70 years with stage II squamous cell lung carcinoma. The chain joins TRBV4-1 to TRBJ1-5, with 12 positions matching TRBD1. The CDR3 loop is CASSQGAGGTGGTHSNQPQHF. The CDR3 DNA is TGCGCCAGCAGCCAAGGGGCTGGGGGGACAGGGGGCACCCATAGCAATCAGCCCCAGCATTTT.